The sequence of this T cell receptor beta chain was determined in a study of T-cell reconstitution after alpha-beta-depleted transplantation in children (dated by TCRdb to the mid-2010s). About the study as a whole: Using TCR repertoire profiling, the study followed T-cell immune reconstitution in a quantitative way in children after TCRalphabeta/CD19-depleted allogeneic hematopoietic cell transplantation.

The library relied on PCR. The sequencer listed for this sample is Illumina HiSeq 2500. To normalize quantification of the TCRbeta repertoire, the TCR libraries were built with molecular barcoding that relied on unique molecular identifiers. TCRdb passed the public sequencing reads through fastp at Q25 and MiXCR, retaining productive beta sequences. When rows share a CDR3 protein, they turn into one entry using the most common DNA and genes. For this sample the table gives roughly 200,000 distinct CDR3 sequences, of which 13% to 15% were detected only once. Roughly 13% of the sample lies in the top ten. This clonotype was found many times. Its antigen specificity is not known. No much larger clonotype is one base removed from it; base qualities were not supplied. CDR1 LGHDT and CDR2 YNNKEL were looked up in the germline V gene (reference sequence). The CDR3 has 13 amino acids, counting the end cysteine and phenylalanine. The kept DNA is CDR3 alone, 39 bases in frame from the first base. The junction shows trimming of 6 bases on V and 3 bases on J, plus 12 bases between the germline ends.

The chain employs TRBV3-1 and TRBJ2-7, with the D assignment possibly TRBD1 or TRBD2, given 5 matching bases for each. This clonotype was obtained from a human donor who donated a stem cell graft to a child with acute lymphoblastic leukemia. The specimen was PBMCs from the stem cell graft donor, collected from the stem cell graft. The DNA reads as follows: TGTGCCAGCAGTCCAGGGACCCTCTACGAGCAGTACTTC. This translates into CASSPGTLYEQYF.